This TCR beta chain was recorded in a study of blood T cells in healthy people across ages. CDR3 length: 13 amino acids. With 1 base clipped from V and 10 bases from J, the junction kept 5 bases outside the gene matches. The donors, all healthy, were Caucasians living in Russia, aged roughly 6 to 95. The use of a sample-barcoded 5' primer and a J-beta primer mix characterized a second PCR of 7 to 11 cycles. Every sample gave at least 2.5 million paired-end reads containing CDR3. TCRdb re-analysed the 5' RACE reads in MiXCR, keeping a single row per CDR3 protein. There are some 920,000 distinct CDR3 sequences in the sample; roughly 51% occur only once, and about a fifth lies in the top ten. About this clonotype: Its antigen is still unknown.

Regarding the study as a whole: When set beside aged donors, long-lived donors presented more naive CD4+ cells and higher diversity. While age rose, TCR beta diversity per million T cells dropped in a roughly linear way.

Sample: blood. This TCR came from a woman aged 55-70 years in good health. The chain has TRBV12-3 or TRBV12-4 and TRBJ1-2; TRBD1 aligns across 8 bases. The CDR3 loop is CASSLVGQDFYTF. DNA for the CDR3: TGTGCCAGCAGTTTAGTGGGACAGGATTTCTACACCTTC.